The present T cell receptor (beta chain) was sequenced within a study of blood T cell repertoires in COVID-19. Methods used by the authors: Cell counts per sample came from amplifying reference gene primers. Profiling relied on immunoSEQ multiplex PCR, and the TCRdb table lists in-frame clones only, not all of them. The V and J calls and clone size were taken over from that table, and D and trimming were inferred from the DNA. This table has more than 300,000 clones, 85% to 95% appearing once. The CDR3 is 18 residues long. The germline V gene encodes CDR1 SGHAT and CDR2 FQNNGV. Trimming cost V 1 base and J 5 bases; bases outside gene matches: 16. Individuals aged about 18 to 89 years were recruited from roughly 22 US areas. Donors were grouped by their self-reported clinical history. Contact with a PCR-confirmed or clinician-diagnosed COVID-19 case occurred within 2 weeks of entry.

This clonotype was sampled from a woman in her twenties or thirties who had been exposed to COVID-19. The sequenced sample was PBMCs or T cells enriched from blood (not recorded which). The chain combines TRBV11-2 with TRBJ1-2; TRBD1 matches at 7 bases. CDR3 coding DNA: TGTGCCAGCAGCTTAGGTGCAGGGGGTTATGATAGGGGGTATGGCTACACCTTC. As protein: CASSLGAGGYDRGYGYTF.